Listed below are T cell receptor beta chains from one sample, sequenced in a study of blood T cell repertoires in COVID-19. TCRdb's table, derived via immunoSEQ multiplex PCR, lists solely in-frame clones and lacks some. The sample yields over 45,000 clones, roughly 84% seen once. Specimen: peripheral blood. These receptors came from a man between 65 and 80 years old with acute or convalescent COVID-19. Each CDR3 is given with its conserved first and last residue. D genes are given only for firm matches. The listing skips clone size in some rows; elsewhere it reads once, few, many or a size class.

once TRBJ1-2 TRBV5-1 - TGCGCCAGCAGCTTGTTGGGGGCCACCTATGGCTACACCTTC CASSLLGATYGYTF
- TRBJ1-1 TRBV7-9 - TGTGCCAGCAGCTTCGGGACAATGAACACTGAAGCTTTCTTT CASSFGTMNTEAFF
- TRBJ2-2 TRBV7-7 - TGTGCCGTGGGCCGTGGGGGGGCTAACACCGGGGAGCTGTTTTTT CAVGRGGANTGELFF
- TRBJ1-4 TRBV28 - TGTGCCAGCAGTTCGAGGGAAGGACCTAATGAAAAACTGTTTTTT CASSSREGPNEKLFF
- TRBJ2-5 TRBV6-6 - TGTGCCAGCAGTTACAGACAGTTAGAGACCCAGTACTTC CASSYRQLETQYF
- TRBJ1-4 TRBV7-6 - TGTGCCAGCAGCTCTAGAACTAATGAAAAACTGTTTTTT CASSSRTNEKLFF
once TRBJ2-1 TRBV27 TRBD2 TGTGCCAGCAGTCCTGGGACTAGCCCGAACGAGCAGTTCTTC CASSPGTSPNEQFF
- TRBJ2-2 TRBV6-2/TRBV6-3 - TGTGCCAGCAGCCCGACGAGGGCGAACACCGGGGAGCTGTTTTTT CASSPTRANTGELFF
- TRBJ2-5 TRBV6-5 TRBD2 TGTGCCAGCAGTTACGGGACTAGTCGGTTCGAGACCCAGTACTTC CASSYGTSRFETQYF
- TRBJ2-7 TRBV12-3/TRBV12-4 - TGTGCCAGCAGTTTGGGCCCGGAGCGGGAGCAGTACTTC CASSLGPEREQYF
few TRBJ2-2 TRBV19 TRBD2 TGTGCCAGTACCAGCGGGAGAGCGAACACCGGGGAGCTGTTTTTT CASTSGRANTGELFF
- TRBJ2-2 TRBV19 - TGTGCCAGTAGTATTGAAGCCAGGGGGGCCGGGGAGCTGTTTTTT CASSIEARGAGELFF
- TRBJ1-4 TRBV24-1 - TGTGCCACCAGTGATGGGCCTAATGAAAAACTGTTTTTT CATSDGPNEKLFF
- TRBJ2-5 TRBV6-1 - TGTGCCAGCAGTGATACCGGACTTTCCGGGCGCGAGACCCAGTACTTC CASSDTGLSGRETQYF
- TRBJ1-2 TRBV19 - TGTGCCAGTAGTATAGACAGGTCAAACTATGGCTACACCTTC CASSIDRSNYGYTF
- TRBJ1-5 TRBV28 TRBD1 TGTGCCAGCAGTTTAGCAGGGGGCCCTAATCAGCCCCAGCATTTT CASSLAGGPNQPQHF
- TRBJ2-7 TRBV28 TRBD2 TGTGCCAGCAGTCTAGCGGGAGGGCCCGACGAGCAGTACTTC CASSLAGGPDEQYF
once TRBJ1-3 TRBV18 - TGTGCCAGCTCAACCGACAGGACCTCTGGAAACACCATATATTTT CASSTDRTSGNTIYF
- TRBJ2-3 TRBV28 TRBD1 TGTGCCAGCAGTTTCCGGACAGGGATTAGCACAGATACGCAGTATTTT CASSFRTGISTDTQYF
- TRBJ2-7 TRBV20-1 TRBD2 TGCAGTGCTAGTCCTAGCGGGAGCTACTACGAGCAGTACTTC CSASPSGSYYEQYF
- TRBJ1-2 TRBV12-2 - TGTGCAAGTCGCCTAACCGGAGGGGCTCATTATGGCTACACCTTC CASRLTGGAHYGYTF
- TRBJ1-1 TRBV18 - TGTGCCAGCTCGAAGGAGGTATGGGACTCCCTAACTGAAGCTTTCTTT CASSKEVWDSLTEAFF
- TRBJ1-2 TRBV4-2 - TGTGCCAGCAGCCCCCGACAGAATTCTAACTATGGCTACACCTTC CASSPRQNSNYGYTF
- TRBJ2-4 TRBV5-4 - TGTGCCAGCAGCTTGTCTGCTTGGGGCGCCGCCAAAAACATTCAGTACTTC CASSLSAWGAAKNIQYF
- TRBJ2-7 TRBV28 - TGTGCCAGCAGTTCGGGACATACGCCCGAGCAGTACTTC CASSSGHTPEQYF
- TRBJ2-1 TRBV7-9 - TGTGCCAGCAGCTTCACTAACGGTGAGCAGTTCTTC CASSFTNGEQFF
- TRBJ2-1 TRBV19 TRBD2 TGTGCCAGTAGTAGAGGGACTAACCTTAGGGAGCAGTTCTTC CASSRGTNLREQFF
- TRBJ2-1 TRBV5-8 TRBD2 TGTGCCAGCAGCTTGAGTCCGGGACTAGCGTTTAACAATGAGCAGTTCTTC CASSLSPGLAFNNEQFF
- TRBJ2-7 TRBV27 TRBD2 TGTGCCAGCAGTTTATCGACTAGCGGGTACGAGCAGTACTTC CASSLSTSGYEQYF
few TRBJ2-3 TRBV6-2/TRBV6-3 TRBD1 TGTGCCAGCAGCCTGGACAGGGGGCTGGAGGATACGCAGTATTTT CASSLDRGLEDTQYF
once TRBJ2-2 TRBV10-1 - TGCGCCAGCAGTGGAGGACAGAGTACCCCTTTGACCGGGGAGCTGTTTTTT CASSGGQSTPLTGELFF
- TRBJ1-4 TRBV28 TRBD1 TGTGCCAGCAGCCTTCCGACAGGGGGATCGGAAAAACTGTTTTTT CASSLPTGGSEKLFF
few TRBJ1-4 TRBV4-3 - TGCGCCAGCAGCCAAGAGATGGTTTCCGGGGGGGCCCTAAATGAAAAACTGTTTTTT CASSQEMVSGGALNEKLFF
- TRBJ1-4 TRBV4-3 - TGCGCCAGCAGCCAAGATCTCAGGTTCAATGAAAAACTGTTTTTT CASSQDLRFNEKLFF
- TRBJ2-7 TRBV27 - TGTGCCAGCAGTCATCAGGGGGGCCTCTACGAGCAGTACTTC CASSHQGGLYEQYF
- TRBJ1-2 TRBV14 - TGTGCCAGCAGTTCTGGGCCTGGCTACACCTTC CASSSGPGYTF
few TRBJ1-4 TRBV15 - TGTGCCACCAGCAGAGATCCGGGGAGGATCCATGAAAAACTGTTTTTT CATSRDPGRIHEKLFF
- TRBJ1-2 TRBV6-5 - TGTGCCAGCAGCTACGACGGAGCCGGGTATGGCTACACCTTC CASSYDGAGYGYTF
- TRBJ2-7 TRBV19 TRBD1 TGTGCCACCGCCAGACAGGGGGCTTTGTACGAGCAGTACTTC CATARQGALYEQYF
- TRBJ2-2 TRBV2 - TGTGCCAGCTTCCGACAAATTGGGACCGGGGAGCTGTTTTTT CASFRQIGTGELFF
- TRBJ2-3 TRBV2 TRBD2 TGTGCCAGCAGTGAACGTGGGGGGGGGACTAGCACAGATACGCAGTATTTT CASSERGGGTSTDTQYF
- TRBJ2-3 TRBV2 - TGTGCCAGCAGGGCAATCCCCAGCACAGATACGCAGTATTTT CASRAIPSTDTQYF
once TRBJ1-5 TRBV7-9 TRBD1 TGTGCCAGCAGCCACTCCGGGACAGGGAATCAGCCCCAGCATTTT CASSHSGTGNQPQHF
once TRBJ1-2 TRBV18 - TGTGCCAGCTCAGGGGGCGCTGGTGGCTACACCTTC CASSGGAGGYTF
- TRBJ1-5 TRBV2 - TGTGCCAGCAGCGGAGCTTATAGCAATCAGCCCCAGCATTTT CASSGAYSNQPQHF
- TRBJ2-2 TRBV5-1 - TGCGCCAGCAGCTACCAGGGGTCGAACACCGGGGAGCTGTTTTTT CASSYQGSNTGELFF
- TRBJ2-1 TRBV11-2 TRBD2 TGTGCCAGCAGCTTAAGATCCGGGGGGTCCTACAATGAGCAGTTCTTC CASSLRSGGSYNEQFF
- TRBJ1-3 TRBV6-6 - TGTGCCAGCAGTTACGCGGGATTTTCTGGAAACACCATATATTTT CASSYAGFSGNTIYF
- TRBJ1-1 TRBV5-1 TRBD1 TGCGCCAGCAGCTGGGACAGGATGAACACTGAAGCTTTCTTT CASSWDRMNTEAFF
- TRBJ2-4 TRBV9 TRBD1 TGTGCCAGCAGCGTAGCTGGGCAGGGGGTTACAAACATTCAGTACTTC CASSVAGQGVTNIQYF